This T cell receptor (beta chain) was recorded in a study of CXCR3-negative and CXCR3-positive naive CD8 T cells. The TRB cDNA libraries were prepared by 5' RACE with UMI labels. TCRdb reprocessed the 5' RACE reads, with one entry per CDR3 protein and no DNA. The table for this sample gives about 6,700 distinct CDR3 sequences. General study results and limits: Greater hydrophobicity was found in TRB CDR3s of CXCR3-positive naive cells than of CXCR3-negative naive cells. For memory CD8+ cells diversity was much lower, but both naive subsets had comparably high diversity. Freshly isolated PBMCs were used in most assays, given partial CXCR3 loss after freezing.

Approximately 300,000 cells per CD8+ T cell subset were flow-sorted in triplicate. Among CD8+ T cells, naive ones were CD45RO-CCR7+CD27+CD95-. About this clonotype itself: What it recognizes is unknown.

The source of this sequence is a human donor in good health. Some clones in this sample may be carry-over from other donors' samples. Sample: naive CXCR3+ CD8+ T cells from blood. Subset noted: CD45RO-CCR7+CD27+CD95- naive CD8+ T cells expressing CXCR3 (TNR3+).

CDR3 sequence reads: CASSAGQGLGETQYF. The rearrangement joins TRBV7-8 to TRBJ2-5; TCRdb picks TRBD1, but there is no DNA to check that call. The CDR3 totals 15 residues. The germline V gene has CDR1 SGHVS and CDR2 FQNEAQ.